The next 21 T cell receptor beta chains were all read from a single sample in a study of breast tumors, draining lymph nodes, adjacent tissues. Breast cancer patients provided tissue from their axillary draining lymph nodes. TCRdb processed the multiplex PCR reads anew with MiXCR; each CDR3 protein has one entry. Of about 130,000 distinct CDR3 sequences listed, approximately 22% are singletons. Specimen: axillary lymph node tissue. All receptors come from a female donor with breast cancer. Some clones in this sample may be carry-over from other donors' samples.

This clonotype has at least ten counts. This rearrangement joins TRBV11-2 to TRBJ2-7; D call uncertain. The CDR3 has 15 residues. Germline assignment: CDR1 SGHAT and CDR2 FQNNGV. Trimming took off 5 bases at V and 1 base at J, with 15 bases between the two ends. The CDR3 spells CASSPGPNPSYEQYF. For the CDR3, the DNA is TGTGCCAGCAGCCCCGGGCCGAATCCGTCCTACGAGCAGTACTTC.

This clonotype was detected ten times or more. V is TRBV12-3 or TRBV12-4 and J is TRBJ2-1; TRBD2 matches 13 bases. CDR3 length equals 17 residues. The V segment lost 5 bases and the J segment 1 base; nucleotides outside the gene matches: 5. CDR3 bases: TGTGCCAGCAGTCATACTAGCGGGAGGGGATCCTACAATGAGCAGTTCTTC. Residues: CASSHTSGRGSYNEQFF.

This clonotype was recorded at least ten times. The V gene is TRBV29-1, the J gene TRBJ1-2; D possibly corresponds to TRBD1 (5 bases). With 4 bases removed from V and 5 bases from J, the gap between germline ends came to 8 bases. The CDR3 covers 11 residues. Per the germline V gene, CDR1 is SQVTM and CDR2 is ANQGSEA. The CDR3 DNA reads TGCAGCGTTGTTCAGGGTTATGGCTACACCTTC. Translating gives CSVVQGYGYTF.

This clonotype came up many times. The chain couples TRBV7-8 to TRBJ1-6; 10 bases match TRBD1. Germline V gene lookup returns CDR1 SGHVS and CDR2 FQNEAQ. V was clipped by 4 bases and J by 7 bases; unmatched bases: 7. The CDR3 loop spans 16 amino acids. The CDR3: CASSSQPGQGNSPLHF. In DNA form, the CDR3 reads TGTGCCAGCAGCTCCCAGCCGGGACAGGGGAATTCACCCCTCCACTTT.

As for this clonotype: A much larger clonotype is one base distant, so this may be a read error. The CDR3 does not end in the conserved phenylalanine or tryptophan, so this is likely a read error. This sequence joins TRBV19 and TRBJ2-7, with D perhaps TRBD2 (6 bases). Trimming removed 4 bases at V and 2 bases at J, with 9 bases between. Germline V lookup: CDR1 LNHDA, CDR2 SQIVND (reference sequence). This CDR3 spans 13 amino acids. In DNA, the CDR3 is TGTGCCAGTAGTAGGGGGAGGACCTACGAGCAGTACCTC. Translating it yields CASSRGRTYEQYL.

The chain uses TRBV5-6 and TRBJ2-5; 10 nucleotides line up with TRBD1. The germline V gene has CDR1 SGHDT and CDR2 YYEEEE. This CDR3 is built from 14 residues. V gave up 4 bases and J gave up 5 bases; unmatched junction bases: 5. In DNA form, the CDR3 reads TGTGCCAGCAGCGGGGACAGGGGAGGTGAGACCCAGTACTTC. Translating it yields CASSGDRGGETQYF.

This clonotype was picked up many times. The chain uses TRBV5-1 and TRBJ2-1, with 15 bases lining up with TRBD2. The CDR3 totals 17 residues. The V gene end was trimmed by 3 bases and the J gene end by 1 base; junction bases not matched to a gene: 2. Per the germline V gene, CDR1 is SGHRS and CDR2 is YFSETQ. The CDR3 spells CASSSGTSGRSYNEQFF. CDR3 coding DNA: TGCGCCAGCAGCTCCGGGACTAGCGGGAGGTCCTACAATGAGCAGTTCTTC.

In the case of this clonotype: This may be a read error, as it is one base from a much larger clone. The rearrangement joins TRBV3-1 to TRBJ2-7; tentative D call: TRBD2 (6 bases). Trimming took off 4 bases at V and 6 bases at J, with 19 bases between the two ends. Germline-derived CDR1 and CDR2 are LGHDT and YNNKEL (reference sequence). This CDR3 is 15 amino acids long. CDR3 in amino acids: CASSRNYGGGGEQYF. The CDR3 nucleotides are TGTGCCAGCAGCCGGAACTACGGGGGAGGCGGCGAGCAGTACTTC.

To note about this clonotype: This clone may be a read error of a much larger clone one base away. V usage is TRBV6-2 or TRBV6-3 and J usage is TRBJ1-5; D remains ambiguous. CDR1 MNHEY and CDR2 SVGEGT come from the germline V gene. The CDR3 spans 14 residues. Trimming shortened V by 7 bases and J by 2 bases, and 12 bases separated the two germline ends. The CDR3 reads CASTGLDGNQPQHF. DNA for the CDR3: TGTGCCAGCACAGGACTTGATGGCAATCAGCCCCAGCATTTT.

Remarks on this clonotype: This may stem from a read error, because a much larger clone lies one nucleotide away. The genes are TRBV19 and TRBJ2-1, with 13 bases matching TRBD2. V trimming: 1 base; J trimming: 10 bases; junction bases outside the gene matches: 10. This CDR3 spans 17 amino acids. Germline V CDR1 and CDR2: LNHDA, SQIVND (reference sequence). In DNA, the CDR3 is TGTGCCAGTAGTATAGCTAAGGGACTAGCGGGAATTAAAGAGCAGTTCTTC. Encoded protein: CASSIAKGLAGIKEQFF.

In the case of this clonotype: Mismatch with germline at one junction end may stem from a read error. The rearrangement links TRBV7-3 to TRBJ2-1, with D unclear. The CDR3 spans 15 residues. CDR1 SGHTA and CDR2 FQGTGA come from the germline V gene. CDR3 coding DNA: TGTGCAAGCAGCTTAAAGGGTAGCTCCCACAATGAGCAGTTCTTC. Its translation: CASSLKGSSHNEQFF.

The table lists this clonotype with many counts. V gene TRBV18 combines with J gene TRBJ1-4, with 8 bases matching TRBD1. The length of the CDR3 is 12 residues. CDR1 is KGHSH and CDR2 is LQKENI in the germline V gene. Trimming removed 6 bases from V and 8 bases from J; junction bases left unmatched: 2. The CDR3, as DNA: TGTGCCAGCTCGGCAGGGGGCGAAAAACTGTTTTTT. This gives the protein CASSAGGEKLFF.

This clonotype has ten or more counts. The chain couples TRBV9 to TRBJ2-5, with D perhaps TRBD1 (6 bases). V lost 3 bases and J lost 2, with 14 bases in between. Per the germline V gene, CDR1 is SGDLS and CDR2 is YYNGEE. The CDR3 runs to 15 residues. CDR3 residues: CASSEPGQRQETQYF. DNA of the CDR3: TGTGCCAGCAGCGAACCGGGACAAAGGCAAGAGACCCAGTACTTC. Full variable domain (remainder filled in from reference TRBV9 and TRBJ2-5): DSGVTQTPKHLITATGQRVTLRCSPRSGDLSVYWYQQSLDQGLQFLIQYYNGEERAKGNILERFSAQQFPDLHSELNLSSLELGDSALYFCASSEPGQRQETQYFGPGTRLLVL.

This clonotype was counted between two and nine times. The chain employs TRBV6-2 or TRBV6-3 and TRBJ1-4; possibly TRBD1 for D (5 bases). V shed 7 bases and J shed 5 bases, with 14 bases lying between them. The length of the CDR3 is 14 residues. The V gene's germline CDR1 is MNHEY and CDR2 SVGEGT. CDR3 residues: CASTETVRNEKLFF. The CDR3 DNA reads TGTGCCAGCACCGAGACAGTGAGGAATGAAAAACTGTTTTTT.

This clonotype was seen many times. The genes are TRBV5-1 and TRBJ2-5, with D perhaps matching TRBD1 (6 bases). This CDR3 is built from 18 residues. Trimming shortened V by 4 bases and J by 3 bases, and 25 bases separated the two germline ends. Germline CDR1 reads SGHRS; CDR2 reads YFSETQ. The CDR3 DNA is TGCGCCAGCAGCCAAGGACAGACCGGGTTCCTTAACAAAGAGACCCAGTACTTC. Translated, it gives CASSQGQTGFLNKETQYF. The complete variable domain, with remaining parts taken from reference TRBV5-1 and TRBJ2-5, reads KAGVTQTPRYLIKTRGQQVTLSCSPISGHRSVSWYQQTPGQGLQFLFEYFSETQRNKGNFPGRFSGRQFSNSRSEMNVSTLELGDSALYLCASSQGQTGFLNKETQYFGPGTRLLVL.

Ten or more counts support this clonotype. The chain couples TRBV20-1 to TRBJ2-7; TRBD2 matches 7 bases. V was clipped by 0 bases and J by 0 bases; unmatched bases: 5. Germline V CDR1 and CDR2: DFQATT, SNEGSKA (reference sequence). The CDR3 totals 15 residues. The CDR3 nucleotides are TGCAGTGCTAGAGATGGGGGAGGGAGCTCCTACGAGCAGTACTTC. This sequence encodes CSARDGGGSSYEQYF.

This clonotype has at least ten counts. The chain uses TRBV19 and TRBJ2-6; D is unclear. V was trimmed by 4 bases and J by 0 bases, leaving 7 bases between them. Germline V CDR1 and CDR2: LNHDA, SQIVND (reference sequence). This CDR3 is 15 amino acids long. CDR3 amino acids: CASSTSHSGANVLTF. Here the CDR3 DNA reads TGTGCCAGTAGTACATCACACTCTGGGGCCAACGTCCTGACTTTC.

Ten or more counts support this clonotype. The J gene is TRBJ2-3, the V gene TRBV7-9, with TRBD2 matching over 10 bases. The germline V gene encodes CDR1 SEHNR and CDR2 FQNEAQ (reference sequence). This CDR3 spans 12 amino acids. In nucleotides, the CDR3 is TGTACTAGCGGGATCGGAACAGATACGCAGTATTTT. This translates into CTSGIGTDTQYF. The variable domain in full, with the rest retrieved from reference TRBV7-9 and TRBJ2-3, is DTGVSQNPRHKITKRGQNVTFRCDPISEHNRLYWYRQTLGQGPEFLTYFQNEAQLEKSRLLSDRFSAERPKGSFSTLEIQRTEQGDSAMYLCTSGIGTDTQYFGPGTRLTVL.

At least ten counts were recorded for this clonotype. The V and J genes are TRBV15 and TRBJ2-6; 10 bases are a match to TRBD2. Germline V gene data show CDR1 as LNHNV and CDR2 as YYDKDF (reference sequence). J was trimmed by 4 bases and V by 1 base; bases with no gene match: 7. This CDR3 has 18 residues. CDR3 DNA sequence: TGTGCCACCAGCAGAGCGTCGCTAGCGGGAGCCGGGGCCAACGTCCTGACTTTC. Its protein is CATSRASLAGAGANVLTF.

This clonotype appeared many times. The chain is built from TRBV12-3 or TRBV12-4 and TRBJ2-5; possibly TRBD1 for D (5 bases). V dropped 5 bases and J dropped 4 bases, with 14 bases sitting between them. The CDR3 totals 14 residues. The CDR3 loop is CASSPQAGIETQYF. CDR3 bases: TGTGCCAGCAGTCCGCAGGCAGGGATAGAGACCCAGTACTTC.

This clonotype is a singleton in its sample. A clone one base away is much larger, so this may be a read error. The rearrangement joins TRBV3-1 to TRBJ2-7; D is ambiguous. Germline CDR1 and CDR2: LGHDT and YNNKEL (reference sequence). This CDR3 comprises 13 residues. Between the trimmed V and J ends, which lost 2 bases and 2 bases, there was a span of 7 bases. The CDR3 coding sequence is TGTGCCAGCAGCCAATGGGCCGCCTACGAGCAGTACTTC. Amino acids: CASSQWAAYEQYF.